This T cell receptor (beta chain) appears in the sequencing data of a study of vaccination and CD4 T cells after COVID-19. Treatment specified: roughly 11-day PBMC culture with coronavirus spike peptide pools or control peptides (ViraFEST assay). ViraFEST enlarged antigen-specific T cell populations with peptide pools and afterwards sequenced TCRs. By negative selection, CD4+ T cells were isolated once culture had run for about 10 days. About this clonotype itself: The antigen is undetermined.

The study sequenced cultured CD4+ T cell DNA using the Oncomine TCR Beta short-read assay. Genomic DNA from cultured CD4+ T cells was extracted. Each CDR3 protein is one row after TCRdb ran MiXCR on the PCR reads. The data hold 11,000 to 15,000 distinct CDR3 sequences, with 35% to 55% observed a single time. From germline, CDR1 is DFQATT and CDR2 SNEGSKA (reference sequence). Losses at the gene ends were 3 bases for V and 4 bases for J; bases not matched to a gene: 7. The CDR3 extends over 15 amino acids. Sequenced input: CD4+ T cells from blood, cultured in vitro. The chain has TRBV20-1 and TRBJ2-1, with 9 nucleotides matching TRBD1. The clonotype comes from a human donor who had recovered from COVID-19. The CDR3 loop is CSARTGTGFYNEQFF. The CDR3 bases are TGCAGTGCTAGGACCGGGACAGGGTTTTACAATGAGCAGTTCTTC.